The 3 T cell receptor beta chains presented below share a single source sample, sequenced in a study of vaccination and CD4 T cells after COVID-19. Their cognate antigens are unknown. Sequencing of cultured CD4+ T cell DNA used the Oncomine TCR Beta short-read assay. TCRdb re-derived calls from the PCR reads in MiXCR, one entry per CDR3 protein. Of over 8,000 distinct CDR3 sequences in the sample, more than 20% were seen once. Regarding treatment: approximately 10-day PBMC culture with coronavirus spike peptide pools or control peptides (ViraFEST assay). Sequences were obtained from cultured CD4+ T cells from blood. The receptors come from a human donor with COVID-19.

This clonotype occurred a few times. The gene calls are TRBV20-1 and TRBJ2-2; 11 bases are shared with TRBD2. The germline CDR1 and CDR2 sequences are DFQATT and SNEGSKA (reference sequence). The CDR3 length is 15 residues. The ends lost 2 bases at V and 4 bases at J; junction bases unmatched: 3. CDR3 in amino acids: CSARIAGGTTGELFF. In DNA form, the CDR3 reads TGCAGTGCTAGAATAGCGGGGGGGACCACCGGGGAGCTGTTTTTT.

V is TRBV4-2 and J is TRBJ1-5; TRBD1 matches at 8 bases. V was pared by 0 bases and J by 6 bases, with 7 bases of the junction left unmatched. The CDR3 spans 16 residues. Germline values: CDR1 LGHNA, CDR2 YNFKEQ. This CDR3 is CASSQDLDREGQPQHF. CDR3 coding DNA: TGTGCCAGCAGCCAAGATTTGGACAGGGAAGGTCAGCCCCAGCATTTT.

This chain links TRBV5-6 with TRBJ1-2; tentative D call: TRBD1 (6 bases). Germline V gives CDR1 SGHDT, CDR2 YYEEEE. This CDR3 comprises 13 residues. Trimming removed 5 bases at V and 2 bases at J, with 10 bases between. Here the CDR3 DNA reads TGTGCCAGCAGGGATACAGGGAACTATGGCTACACCTTC. This translates into CASRDTGNYGYTF.